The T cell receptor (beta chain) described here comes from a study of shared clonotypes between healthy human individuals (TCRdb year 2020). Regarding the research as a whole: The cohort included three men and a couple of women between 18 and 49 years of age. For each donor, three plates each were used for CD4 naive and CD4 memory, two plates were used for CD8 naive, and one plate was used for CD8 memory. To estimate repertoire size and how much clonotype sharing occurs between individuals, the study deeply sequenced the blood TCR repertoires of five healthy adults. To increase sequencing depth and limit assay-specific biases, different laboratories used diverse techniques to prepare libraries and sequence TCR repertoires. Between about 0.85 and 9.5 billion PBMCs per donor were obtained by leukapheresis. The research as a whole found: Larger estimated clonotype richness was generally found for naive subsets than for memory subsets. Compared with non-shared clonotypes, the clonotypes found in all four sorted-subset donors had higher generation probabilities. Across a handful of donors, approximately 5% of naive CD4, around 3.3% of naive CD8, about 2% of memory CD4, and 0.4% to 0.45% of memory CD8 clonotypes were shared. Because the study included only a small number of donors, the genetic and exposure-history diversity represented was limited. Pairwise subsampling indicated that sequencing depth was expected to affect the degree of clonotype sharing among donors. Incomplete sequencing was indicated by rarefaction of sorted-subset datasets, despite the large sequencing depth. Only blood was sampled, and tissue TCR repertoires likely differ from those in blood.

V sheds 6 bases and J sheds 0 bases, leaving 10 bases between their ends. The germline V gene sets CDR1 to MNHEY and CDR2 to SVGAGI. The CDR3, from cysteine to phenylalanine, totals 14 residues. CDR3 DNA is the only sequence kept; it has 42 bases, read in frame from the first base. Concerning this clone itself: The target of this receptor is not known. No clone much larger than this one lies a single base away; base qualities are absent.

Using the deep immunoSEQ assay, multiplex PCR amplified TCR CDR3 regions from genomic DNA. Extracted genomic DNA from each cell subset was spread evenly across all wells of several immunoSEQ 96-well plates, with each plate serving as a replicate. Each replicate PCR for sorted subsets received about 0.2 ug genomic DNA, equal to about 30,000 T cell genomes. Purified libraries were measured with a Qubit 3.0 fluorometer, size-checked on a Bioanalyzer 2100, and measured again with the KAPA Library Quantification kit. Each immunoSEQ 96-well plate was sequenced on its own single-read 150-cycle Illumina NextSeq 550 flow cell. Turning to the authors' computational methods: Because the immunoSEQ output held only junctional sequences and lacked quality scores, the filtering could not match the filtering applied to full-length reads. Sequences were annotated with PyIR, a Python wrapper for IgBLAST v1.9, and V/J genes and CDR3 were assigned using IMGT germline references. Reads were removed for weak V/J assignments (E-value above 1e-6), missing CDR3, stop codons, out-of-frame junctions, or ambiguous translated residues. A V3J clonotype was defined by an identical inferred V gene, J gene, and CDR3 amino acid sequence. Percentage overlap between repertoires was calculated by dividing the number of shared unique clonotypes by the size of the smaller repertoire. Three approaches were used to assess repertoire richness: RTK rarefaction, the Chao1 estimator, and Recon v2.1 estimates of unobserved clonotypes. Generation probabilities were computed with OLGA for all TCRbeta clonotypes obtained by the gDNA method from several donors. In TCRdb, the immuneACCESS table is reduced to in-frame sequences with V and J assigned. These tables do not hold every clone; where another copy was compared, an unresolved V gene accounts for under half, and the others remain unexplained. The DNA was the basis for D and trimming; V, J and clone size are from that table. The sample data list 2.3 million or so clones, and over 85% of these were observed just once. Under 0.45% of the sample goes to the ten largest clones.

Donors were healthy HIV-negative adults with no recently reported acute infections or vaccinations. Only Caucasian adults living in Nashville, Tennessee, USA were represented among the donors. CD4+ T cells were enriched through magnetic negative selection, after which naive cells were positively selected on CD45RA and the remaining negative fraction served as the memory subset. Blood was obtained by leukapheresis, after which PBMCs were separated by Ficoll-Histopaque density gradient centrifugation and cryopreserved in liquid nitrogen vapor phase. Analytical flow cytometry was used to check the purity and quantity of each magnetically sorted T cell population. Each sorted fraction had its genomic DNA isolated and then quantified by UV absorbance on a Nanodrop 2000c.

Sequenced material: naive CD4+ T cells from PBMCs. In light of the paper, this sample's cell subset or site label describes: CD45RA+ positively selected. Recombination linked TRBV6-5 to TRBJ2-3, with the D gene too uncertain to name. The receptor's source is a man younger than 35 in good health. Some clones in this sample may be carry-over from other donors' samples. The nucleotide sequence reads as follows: TGTGCCAGCAGCCGAACGGTGAGCACAGATACGCAGTATTTT. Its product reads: CASSRTVSTDTQYF.